This T cell receptor beta chain was profiled in a study of blood T cells in healthy people across ages. There are 21 residues in the CDR3. Germline V gene data show CDR1 as SGHNT and CDR2 as YYREEE (reference sequence). Primers used in a second PCR of roughly 7 to 12 cycles were a sample-barcoded 5' primer and a J-beta primer mix. One entry per CDR3 protein, called by TCRdb with MiXCR from the 5' RACE reads. The data hold 1.5 million to 2 million distinct CDR3 sequences, with 35% to 50% observed a single time. This clonotype has a handful of counts. The junction differs from germline at one of its ends, possibly a read error.

This clonotype was obtained from a human donor in good health. The chain carries TRBV5-4 and TRBJ2-1; 13 nucleotides line up with TRBD2. Sequenced input: blood. CDR3 nucleotide sequence: TGTGCCAGCAGTTTGGCCAAAGGGTTACTAGCGGGGGGGTCCTCCTACAATGAGCAGTTCTTC. Translated: CASSLAKGLLAGGSSYNEQFF. Full variable domain (rest looked up from reference TRBV5-4 and TRBJ2-1): ETGVTQSPTHLIKTRGQQVTLRCSSQSGHNTVSWYQQALGQGPQFIFQYYREEENGRGNFPPRFSGLQFPNYSSELNVNALELDDSALYLCASSLAKGLLAGGSSYNEQFFGPGTRLTVL.